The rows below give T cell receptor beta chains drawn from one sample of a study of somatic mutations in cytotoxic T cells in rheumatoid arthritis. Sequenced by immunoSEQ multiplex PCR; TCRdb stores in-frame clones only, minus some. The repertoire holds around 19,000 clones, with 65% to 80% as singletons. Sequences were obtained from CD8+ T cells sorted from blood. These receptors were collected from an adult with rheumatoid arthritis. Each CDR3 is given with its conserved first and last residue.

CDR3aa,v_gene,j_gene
CASSPRDSSYEQYF,TRBV4-1,TRBJ2-7
CASSSTVSSYNEQFF,TRBV7-8,TRBJ2-1
CASSLAVQGLSSPLHF,TRBV11-2,TRBJ1-6
CAIYRGQRVGYTF,TRBV19,TRBJ1-2
CASRRETGPTGELFF,TRBV2,TRBJ2-2
CASSYGRGTTEAFF,TRBV5-6,TRBJ1-1
CASSERISSGANVLTF,TRBV9,TRBJ2-6
CASSEVHSTTRGYTF,TRBV6-1,TRBJ1-2
CASSSYSGAYEQYF,TRBV5-4,TRBJ2-7
CASTGRVVNIQYF,TRBV2,TRBJ2-4
CASSVGNSGGEEQYF,TRBV9,TRBJ2-7
CASSLGQGNLYGYTF,TRBV4-1,TRBJ1-2
CASSFRVAGVYEQYF,TRBV11-2,TRBJ2-7
CAISEAGGSPYEQYF,TRBV10-3,TRBJ2-7
CASSRLGSTEAFF,TRBV7-6,TRBJ1-1
CASSQASLGTSGIFYNEQFF,TRBV4-1,TRBJ2-1
CASSLAEEIRYDTF,TRBV7-9,TRBJ1-2
CASSESAGGQNEQFF,TRBV2,TRBJ2-1
CSVGASGSTGETQYF,TRBV29-1,TRBJ2-5
CASSLKAGAYNEQFF,TRBV11-2,TRBJ2-1
CSARLGPYEQYF,TRBV29-1,TRBJ2-7
CASSPLALKQETQYF,TRBV18,TRBJ2-5
CASRRTVQNMNTEAFF,TRBV2,TRBJ1-1
CASSIGQNYEQYF,TRBV19,TRBJ2-7
CASSHVAERPQETQYF,TRBV7-9,TRBJ2-5
CASDDITGGPYNEQFF,TRBV5-8,TRBJ2-1
CASSLLAGDTGELFF,TRBV5-1,TRBJ2-2
CASSPPGAQGGYTF,TRBV7-6,TRBJ1-2
CASSLRLAANTGELFF,TRBV7-6,TRBJ2-2
CASSTGPPNTEAFF,TRBV19,TRBJ1-1
CASLGRDTLNSPLHF,TRBV28,TRBJ1-6
CASSPDLAGVYNEQFF,TRBV5-1,TRBJ2-1
CASSLDGRVAYEQYF,TRBV7-6,TRBJ2-7
CASKEGISFTDTQYF,TRBV2,TRBJ2-3
CATSRGSDTQYF,TRBV15,TRBJ2-3
CASSLGQHSNQPQHF,TRBV7-9,TRBJ1-5
CATQARAGYTF,TRBV2,TRBJ1-2
CASSLGFGASGGNEQFF,TRBV13,TRBJ2-1